The sequence of this T cell receptor beta chain was determined in a study of patients and donors after allogeneic stem cell transplantation. A few counts support this clonotype. TCRdb used MiXCR to reprocess the RT-PCR reads, holding one entry per CDR3 protein. The sample has some 880,000 distinct CDR3 sequences, 15% to 20% seen once. The receptor was derived from a human donor who was either an allogeneic HSCT recipient or a stem cell or donor lymphocyte infusion donor (not recorded which). It is not recorded whose cells these are; they may come from a transplant donor. Sequencing was carried out using blood, either unsorted or a sorted T cell fraction (not recorded which).

The CDR3, as DNA: TGTGCCAGCAGCCCGCTCTCTCTAGCGGGAGTTATGATCGGGGAGCTGTTTTTT. The encoded protein is CASSPLSLAGVMIGELFF. V is TRBV13 and J is TRBJ2-2, with 10 bases fitting TRBD2. The junction had 16 bases not matched to a gene; V was cut back by 5 bases and J by 7 bases. The CDR3 sequence is 18 residues long. Germline CDR1 reads PRHDT; CDR2 reads FYEKMQ (reference sequence).